Shown below are 12 T cell receptor beta chains from a single sample sequenced in a study of T-cell memory formation after mild COVID-19. Each CDR3 protein gets one entry after TCRdb re-called the 5' RACE reads with MiXCR. The sample lists 300,000 to 350,000 distinct CDR3 sequences; 19% were seen once. The sample consisted of PBMCs or a T cell subset sorted from them (not recorded which). The receptor source for this set is a man aged 18 to 35 who had mild COVID-19 (a few samples of this study predate the infection). Cell type and time point are not known.

This chain links TRBV5-1 with TRBJ1-2; 7 bases match TRBD1. Per germline, CDR1 SGHRS and CDR2 YFSETQ. The CDR3 has 15 amino acids. After removal of 3 bases from V and 4 bases from J, the junction contained 9 bases not matched to a gene. This CDR3 reads CASSSGTGQPYGYTF. The CDR3 DNA sequence: TGCGCCAGCAGCTCGGGAACGGGACAGCCCTATGGCTACACCTTC.

CDR3 protein: CASSQRLVPSLDTQYF. The CDR3 DNA reads TGTGCCAGCAGCCAGCGACTAGTCCCTTCTTTGGATACGCAGTATTTT. This chain connects TRBV3-1 to TRBJ2-3; possibly TRBD2 for D (6 bases). This CDR3 is 16 amino acids long. The V and J ends lost 3 bases and 6 bases respectively, with 19 bases between them. Germline CDR1 is LGHDT and CDR2 is YNNKEL (reference sequence).

This rearrangement joins TRBV11-1 to TRBJ2-7; 8 positions agree with TRBD1. Trimming took 5 bases from V and 2 from J; bases not matched to a gene: 8. Per the germline V gene, CDR1 is SGHAT and CDR2 is FQDESV (reference sequence). This CDR3 contains 15 residues. The CDR3 here is CASSRGAQGAYEQYF. As DNA, the CDR3 is TGTGCCAGCAGCCGCGGGGCACAGGGGGCCTACGAGCAGTACTTC.

Of note for this clonotype: Compared with germline, one end of the junction differs, possibly owing to a read error. J is TRBJ2-3 and V is TRBV7-8; TRBD2 matches 9 bases. This CDR3 is 14 amino acids long. Germline V CDR1 and CDR2: SGHVS, FQNEAQ. CDR3 region: CASSSGTSYDTKYF. The CDR3 DNA reads as TGTGCCAGCAGCTCCGGGACTAGCTATGATACGAAGTATTTT.

This clonotype was recorded a few times. The chain carries TRBV7-8 and TRBJ1-4; D is ambiguous. The CDR3 consists of 14 residues. V was pared by 2 bases and J by 7 bases, with 11 bases between. The germline V gene encodes CDR1 SGHVS and CDR2 FQNEAQ. DNA of the CDR3: TGTGCCAGCAGCTTATCGGACGGCGTTGAAAAACTGTTTTTT. Its protein is CASSLSDGVEKLFF.

The V and J genes are TRBV6-5 and TRBJ2-1; 7 bases align to TRBD2. V lost 6 bases and J lost 10; bases outside the gene matches: 6. In germline, CDR1 is MNHEY, CDR2 SVGAGI. The CDR3 is 12 residues long. CDR3 residues: CASRGGPSEQFF. The CDR3 DNA is TGTGCCAGCAGGGGAGGGCCATCCGAGCAGTTCTTC.

This clonotype was observed many times. V is TRBV5-1 and J is TRBJ2-7, with 10 positions matching TRBD1. CDR3 size: 15 residues. Germline CDR1 and CDR2: SGHRS and YFSETQ. The junction had 5 bases not matched to a gene; V was cut back by 0 bases and J by 5 bases. In nucleotides, the CDR3 is TGCGCCAGCAGCTTGGAAGGACAGGGGGGGGACGAGCAGTACTTC. It encodes CASSLEGQGGDEQYF.

This clonotype has just a few counts. The V call is TRBV7-9, the J call TRBJ1-1; a weak D match, TRBD1 (5 bases). The CDR3 consists of 13 residues. V was cut by 5 bases and J by 3 bases, with 10 bases left in between. The germline V gene encodes CDR1 SEHNR and CDR2 FQNEAQ (reference sequence). CDR3 residues: CASSPQAYTEAFF. In DNA, the CDR3 is TGTGCCAGCAGCCCACAGGCCTACACTGAAGCTTTCTTT.

J is TRBJ1-5 and V is TRBV9; D not certain. There are 16 residues in the CDR3. Germline lookup yields CDR1 SGDLS and CDR2 YYNGEE. V dropped 0 bases and J dropped 0 bases, with 10 bases sitting between them. The CDR3 loop is CASSVGNGPSNQPQHF. The CDR3 bases are TGTGCCAGCAGCGTAGGGAACGGACCTAGCAATCAGCCCCAGCATTTT.

The V gene is TRBV27, the J gene TRBJ2-4; 8 nucleotides line up with TRBD1. The CDR3 is 13 residues long. Germline V lookup: CDR1 MNHEY, CDR2 SMNVEV (reference sequence). Unmatched junction bases numbered 3, after V lost 4 bases and J lost 7 bases. This CDR3 is CASSWTGRNIQYF. CDR3 in DNA: TGTGCCAGCAGTTGGACAGGGAGGAACATTCAGTACTTC.

This clonotype was observed a few times. This chain links TRBV29-1 with TRBJ2-5, with D unclear. Trimming removed 7 bases at V and 4 bases at J, with 10 bases between. Germline V gene data show CDR1 as SQVTM and CDR2 as ANQGSEA. The CDR3 has 11 amino acids. The CDR3 sequence is CSAGRVETQYF. For the CDR3, the DNA is TGCAGCGCCGGACGAGTAGAGACCCAGTACTTC.

The chain carries TRBV7-9 and TRBJ2-2; D possibly matches TRBD1 or TRBD2 (6 bases each). The V gene's germline CDR1 is SEHNR and CDR2 FQNEAQ (reference sequence). The CDR3 runs 17 residues. The V and J ends lost 5 bases and 0 bases respectively, with 16 bases between them. CDR3 in amino acids: CASSEGSGATNTGELFF. For the CDR3, the DNA is TGTGCCAGCAGCGAAGGGTCGGGGGCCACGAACACCGGGGAGCTGTTTTTT. Combining the CDR3 with reference TRBV7-9 and TRBJ2-2 gives the whole variable domain DTGVSQNPRHKITKRGQNVTFRCDPISEHNRLYWYRQTLGQGPEFLTYFQNEAQLEKSRLLSDRFSAERPKGSFSTLEIQRTEQGDSAMYLCASSEGSGATNTGELFFGEGSRLTVL.